The 9 T cell receptor beta chains below come from one sample, sequenced in a study of preoperative IRX-2 immunotherapy in early breast cancer. Treatment noted: preoperative locoregional IRX-2 cytokine immunotherapy. Only in-frame clones appear in the TCRdb table, and some are missing; sequencing was by immunoSEQ multiplex PCR. Among about 23,000 clones listed, 80% to 90% were seen once. This sample comprised tumor tissue, obtained after IRX-2 immunotherapy. Source of these receptors: a human donor with breast cancer.

CDR3 sequence reads: CASSRRENQPQHF. CDR3 nucleotide sequence: TGTGCCAGTAGTAGACGGGAAAATCAGCCCCAGCATTTT. The chain combines TRBV19 with TRBJ1-5; no definite D call. The CDR3 loop spans 13 amino acids. CDR1 LNHDA and CDR2 SQIVND come from the germline V gene (reference sequence). Trimming pared 4 bases from V and 4 bases from J, leaving 8 bases between.

The chain joins TRBV5-1 to TRBJ2-5; D ambiguous. Germline CDR1 is SGHRS and CDR2 is YFSETQ. The CDR3 runs 13 residues. The ends were cut back, 3 bases at V and 4 bases at J, with 10 bases in the middle. Written as DNA, the CDR3 is TGCGCCAGCAGCTCCACGCCGCGAGAGACCCAGTACTTC. It encodes CASSSTPRETQYF.

This clone was observed a single time. One junction end disagrees with the germline gene, perhaps due to a read error. The chain uses TRBV20-1 and TRBJ1-2; D call uncertain. Per the germline V gene, CDR1 is DFQATT and CDR2 is SNEGSKA (reference sequence). The CDR3 contains 11 residues. The CDR3 region is CSARDSIARHF. CDR3 DNA: TGCAGTGCTAGAGATAGTATCGCCCGACACTTC.

The V gene is TRBV10-3, the J gene TRBJ2-7; D may be TRBD1 (6 bases). In germline, CDR1 is ENHRY, CDR2 SYGVKD. The CDR3 loop spans 12 amino acids. V gave up 4 bases and J gave up 3 bases, with 7 bases separating them. In DNA form, the CDR3 reads TGTGCCATCAGTGGGACAGACTACGAGCAGTACTTC. This encodes CAISGTDYEQYF.

This chain connects TRBV6-6 to TRBJ1-6; D perhaps matches TRBD1 (5 bases). The CDR3 consists of 14 residues. The V and J ends lost 6 bases and 3 bases respectively, with 9 bases between them. CDR1 and CDR2 (germline): MNHNY, SVGAGI (reference sequence). CDR3 coding DNA: TGTGCCAGCAGGACGACAGACTATAATTCACCCCTCCACTTT. The encoded protein is CASRTTDYNSPLHF.

A single count supports this clone. The V gene is TRBV2, the J gene TRBJ2-2; TRBD2 matches 7 bases. Germline loops: CDR1 SNHLY, CDR2 FYNNEI. CDR3 length: 14 amino acids. After removal of 8 bases from V and 0 bases from J, the junction contained 3 bases not matched to a gene. The CDR3 coding sequence is TGTGCCAGCGGGCGGGGGACGAACACCGGGGAGCTGTTTTTT. It yields the protein CASGRGTNTGELFF.

This sequence joins TRBV4-3 and TRBJ2-7; D gene uncertain. CDR3 length: 12 residues. The germline V and J ends were trimmed by 4 bases and 9 bases, with 13 bases remaining between them. CDR1 LGHNA and CDR2 YSLEER come from the germline V gene. CDR3 DNA sequence: TGCGCCAGCAGCCGATCTAGTGGGATGCAGTACTTC. This encodes CASSRSSGMQYF.

The rearrangement uses TRBV10-1 and TRBJ2-3, with 9 bases fitting TRBD1. The CDR3 loop spans 15 amino acids. J lost 4 bases, V lost 10 bases, and 12 bases had no gene match. Per the germline V gene, CDR1 is WNHNN and CDR2 is SYGVQD (reference sequence). In nucleotides, the CDR3 is TGCGCCACCCAAGAAGGGACAGGGTGGCCAGATACGCAGTATTTT. It encodes CATQEGTGWPDTQYF.

J is TRBJ1-5 and V is TRBV6-1; D is unresolved. Per the germline V gene, CDR1 is MNHNS and CDR2 is SASEGT. This CDR3 spans 13 amino acids. V was clipped by 0 bases and J by 9 bases, with 9 bases between them. The CDR3 DNA sequence: TGTGCCAGCAGTGAAGCTAAGGTCATGCCCCAGCATTTT. Translation: CASSEAKVMPQHF.